This record concerns one T cell receptor (beta chain) sequence. Its antigen remains unidentified. The data were taken from a study of shared clonotypes between healthy human individuals. Looking at the study overall: CD4 naive and memory got three plates each, CD8 naive two, CD8 memory one. General study findings and limits: Generally, naive subsets (rather than memory subsets) showed larger estimated richness. Clonotype sharing among donors was expected to depend on sequencing depth.

Assay: immunoSEQ multiplex PCR; the TCRdb copy retains only in-frame clones and omits some. This sample yields more than 2 million clones, of which 85% to 95% are seen a single time; more than 0.95% belongs to the top ten. This CDR3 is 14 amino acids long. Germline V CDR1 and CDR2: SQVTM, ANQGSEA. V was shortened by 7 bases and J by 1 base, with 16 bases between the two germline ends. Naive CD8 cells, CD45RO-negative and positively selected for CCR7, excluded terminally differentiated effector memory CD45RA+ cells. The sequenced material came from naive CD8+ T cells sorted from blood. This sequence was found in a man younger than 35 in good health. V usage is TRBV29-1 and J usage is TRBJ1-1; tentative D call: TRBD1 (6 bases). The CDR3 region is CSAKGGLANTEAFF. DNA for the CDR3: TGCAGCGCAAAAGGGGGGTTGGCGAACACTGAAGCTTTCTTT.